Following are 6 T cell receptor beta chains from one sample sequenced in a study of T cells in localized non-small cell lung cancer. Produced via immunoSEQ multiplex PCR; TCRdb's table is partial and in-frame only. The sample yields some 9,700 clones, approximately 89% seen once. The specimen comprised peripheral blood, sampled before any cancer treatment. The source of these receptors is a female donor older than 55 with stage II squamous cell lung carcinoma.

The CDR3 here is CASSSAGTDVAKNIQYF. For the CDR3, the DNA is TGTGCCAGCAGTTCCGCCGGGACAGACGTAGCCAAAAACATTCAGTACTTC. The V call is TRBV28, the J call TRBJ2-4; 7 positions agree with TRBD1. Germline trimming cut 4 bases from V and 0 bases from J; bases unmatched to any gene: 9. Germline lookup yields CDR1 MDHEN and CDR2 SYDVKM. This CDR3 is 17 amino acids long.

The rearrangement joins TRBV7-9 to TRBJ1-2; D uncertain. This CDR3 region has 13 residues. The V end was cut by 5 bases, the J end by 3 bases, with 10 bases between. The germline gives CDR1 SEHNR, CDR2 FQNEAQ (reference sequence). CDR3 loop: CASSPSWDYGYTF. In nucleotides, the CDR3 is TGTGCCAGCAGCCCTTCCTGGGACTATGGCTACACCTTC.

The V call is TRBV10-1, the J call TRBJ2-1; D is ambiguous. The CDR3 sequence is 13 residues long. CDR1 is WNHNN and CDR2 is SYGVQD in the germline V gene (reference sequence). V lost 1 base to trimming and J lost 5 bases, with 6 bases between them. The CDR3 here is CASSEYVNNEQFF. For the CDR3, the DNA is TGCGCCAGCAGTGAGTATGTGAACAATGAGCAGTTCTTC.

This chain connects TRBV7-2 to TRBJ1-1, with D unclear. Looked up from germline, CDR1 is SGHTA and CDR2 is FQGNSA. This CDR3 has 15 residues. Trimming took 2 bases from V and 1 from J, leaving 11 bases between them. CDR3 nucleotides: TGTGCCAGCAGCTTAAAGGCTGGAGGGAACACTGAAGCTTTCTTT. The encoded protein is CASSLKAGGNTEAFF.

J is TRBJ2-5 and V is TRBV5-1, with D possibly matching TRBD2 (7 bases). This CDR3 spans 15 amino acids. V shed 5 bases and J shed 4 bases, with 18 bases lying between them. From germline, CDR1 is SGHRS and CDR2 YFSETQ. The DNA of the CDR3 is TGCGCCAGCAGTGCGGAGGGGGGGCTCGCAGAGACCCAGTACTTC. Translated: CASSAEGGLAETQYF.

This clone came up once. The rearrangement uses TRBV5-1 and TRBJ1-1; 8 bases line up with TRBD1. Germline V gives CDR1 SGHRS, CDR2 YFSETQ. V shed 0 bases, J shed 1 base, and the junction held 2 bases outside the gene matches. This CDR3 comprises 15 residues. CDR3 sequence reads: CASSLGQGTNTEAFF. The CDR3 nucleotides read TGCGCCAGCAGCTTGGGACAGGGGACGAACACTGAAGCTTTCTTT.